Listed below are T cell receptor beta chains from one sample, sequenced in a study of T-cell reconstitution after alpha-beta-depleted transplantation in children. TCRdb reprocessed the PCR reads with MiXCR, giving one entry per CDR3 protein. This table has some 550,000 distinct CDR3 sequences, more than 20% appearing once. The sequenced sample was PBMCs, mostly from graft donor cells, obtained 360 days after TCRalphabeta/CD19-depleted stem cell transplant. All receptors derive from a boy younger than two who had a stem cell transplant for acute myeloid leukemia, so the T cells may come from the graft donor. CDR3s leave out the opening cysteine and the closing phenylalanine or tryptophan. The D gene is left open where the match is weak. Only part of the rows carry a size: once, few, many, or a class if the clone is expanded.

clone size,D gene,V gene,CDR3 protein
many,.,TRBV11-2,ASSRGADADTQY
.,.,TRBV4-3,ASSQFDSPGEQY
few,TRBD2,TRBV20-1,SARDSSGGSKETQY
.,.,TRBV7-7,ASSSRGGTQY
.,TRBD2,TRBV5-6,ASRSGIAISSTDTQY
many,TRBD1,TRBV4-3,ASSQDIPGTGRGTDTQY
few,TRBD2,TRBV5-1,ASSTFGAGVSDTQY
.,.,TRBV12-3/TRBV12-4,ASSPDRRAYEQY
.,TRBD2,TRBV6-5,ASSYSGLSSGGASEQF
many,TRBD2,TRBV10-3,ASRADSGGLYNEQF
few,.,TRBV7-3,ASSLTSPSSYNEQF
many,.,TRBV14,ASSFYVNEQF
few,TRBD2,TRBV7-2,ASSLAPSGGGNEQF
many,.,TRBV9,ASSVGDGLLDEQY
many,TRBD1,TRBV4-1,ASSPPRTGGEAF
.,TRBD1,TRBV24-1,ATSDPWTGGADTQY
many,TRBD2,TRBV7-8,ASSPSGLASGELF
.,.,TRBV20-1,SAPTFSGFTEAF
.,TRBD1,TRBV7-2,ASSLALRRTGTDYGYT
many,.,TRBV7-9,ASSPEFIGGSYNEQF
.,TRBD2,TRBV7-2,ASSLASGGPETQY
.,.,TRBV2,ASSAYPSYNEQF
.,.,TRBV11-2,ASSFGLPDTQY
many,.,TRBV12-3/TRBV12-4,ASSGDIDFYEQY
.,TRBD2,TRBV28,ASKGGGAPDTQY
.,TRBD2,TRBV12-3/TRBV12-4,ASSLGAGGLEQY
.,.,TRBV7-9,ASSPGDSDRWVLH
few,TRBD1,TRBV20-1,SARRTGITDTQY
.,.,TRBV4-1,ASSQGETGRTEAF
.,TRBD2,TRBV12-3/TRBV12-4,ASSPQPGGSYNEQF
few,.,TRBV20-1,SAHPGEGGYT
few,.,TRBV29-1,SVKTETSGNTIY
few,TRBD1,TRBV5-1,ASSSDRRRGYT
few,TRBD2,TRBV28,ASSFASGNNEQF
few,.,TRBV14,ASSQGQHQETQY
.,TRBD2,TRBV29-1,SVNGGSSGAFYNEQF
few,TRBD1,TRBV19,ASSTKGQGDSYEQY
many,.,TRBV6-5,ASSYGVDQETQY
many,.,TRBV20-1,SARAGGNTDTQY
.,TRBD2,TRBV12-3/TRBV12-4,ASRTSGYQETQY
many,.,TRBV25-1,ASSERATNQPQH